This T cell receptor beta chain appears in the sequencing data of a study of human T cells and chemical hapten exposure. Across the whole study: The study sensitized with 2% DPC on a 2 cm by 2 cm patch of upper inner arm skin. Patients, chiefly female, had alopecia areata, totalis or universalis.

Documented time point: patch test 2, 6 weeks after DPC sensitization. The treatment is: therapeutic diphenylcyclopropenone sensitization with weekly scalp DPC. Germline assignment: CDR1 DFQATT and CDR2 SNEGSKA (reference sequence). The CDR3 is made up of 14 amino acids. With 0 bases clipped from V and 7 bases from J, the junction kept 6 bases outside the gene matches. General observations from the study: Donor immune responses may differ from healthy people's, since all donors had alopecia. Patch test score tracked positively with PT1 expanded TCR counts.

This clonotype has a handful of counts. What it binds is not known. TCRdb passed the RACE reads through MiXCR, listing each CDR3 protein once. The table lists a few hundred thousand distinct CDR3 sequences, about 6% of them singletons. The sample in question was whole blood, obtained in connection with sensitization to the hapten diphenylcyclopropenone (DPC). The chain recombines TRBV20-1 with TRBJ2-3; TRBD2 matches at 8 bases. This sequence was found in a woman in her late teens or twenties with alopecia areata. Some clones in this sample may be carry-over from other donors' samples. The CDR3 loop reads CSARDGTRVNTQYF. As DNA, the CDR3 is TGCAGTGCTAGAGATGGGACTAGGGTTAATACGCAGTATTTT.